This T cell receptor (beta chain) is from a study of OX40 agonist ivuxolimab in advanced cancers. At the level of the study: Partial responses were seen in three patients, one with hepatocellular carcinoma and two with cutaneous melanoma.

Comment on this clone: Its specificity is not known.

This CDR3 spans 13 amino acids. CDR1 and CDR2 from the germline V gene are SGHNT and YYREEE (reference sequence). Trimming shortened V by 0 bases and J by 4 bases, and 7 bases separated the two germline ends. Study outcomes and limitations: More expanded clones were found, on average, in CD8+ than in CD4+ T cells.

Produced via immunoSEQ multiplex PCR; TCRdb's table is partial and in-frame only. The profile shows over 75,000 clones, roughly 92% of them singletons. The input for sequencing was CD4+ or CD8+ T cells sorted from blood, taken in a trial of the OX40 agonist ivuxolimab. The chain links TRBV5-4 to TRBJ1-1; no clear D gene. The origin of this receptor is an adult with an advanced solid tumor such as melanoma, head and neck, liver or kidney cancer. CDR3 DNA sequence: TGTGCCAGCAGCTTGGTCTCTGGCACTGAAGCTTTCTTT. As protein: CASSLVSGTEAFF.